These 3 T cell receptor beta chains were all obtained from the same sample, sequenced in a study of blood T cell repertoires in COVID-19. Profiled with immunoSEQ multiplex PCR; TCRdb holds only in-frame clones, not every one. Of some 170,000 clones listed, around 81% are singletons. The sample taken for sequencing was peripheral blood. All receptors derive from a woman aged 40 to 49 with COVID-19, enrolled during active disease.

The chain links TRBV19 to TRBJ2-7, with 11 bases matching TRBD2. Germline loops: CDR1 LNHDA, CDR2 SQIVND (reference sequence). J lost 0 bases, V lost 4 bases, and 2 bases had no gene match. The CDR3 has 15 residues. Here the CDR3 reads CASSTLAGGSYEQYF. CDR3 in DNA: TGTGCCAGTAGTACCCTAGCGGGGGGCTCCTACGAGCAGTACTTC. Drawing the rest from reference TRBV19 and TRBJ2-7, the complete variable domain is DGGITQSPKYLFRKEGQNVTLSCEQNLNHDAMYWYRQDPGQGLRLIYYSQIVNDFQKGDIAEGYSVSREKKESFPLTVTSAQKNPTAFYLCASSTLAGGSYEQYFGPGTRLTVT.

The chain joins TRBV10-3 to TRBJ1-1; maybe TRBD1 (6 bases). The V gene's germline CDR1 is ENHRY and CDR2 SYGVKD. The V gene lost 7 bases and the J gene lost 2 bases, with 8 bases spanning the gap. The CDR3 sequence is 12 residues long. Written as DNA, the CDR3 is TGTGCCATCAAAGGGGGAAACACTGAAGCTTTCTTT. Translating gives CAIKGGNTEAFF.

The CDR3 sequence: CASSPSHLSSYEQYF. The CDR3 region has the DNA TGTGCCAGCAGCCCGTCCCACTTAAGCTCCTACGAGCAGTACTTC. The rearrangement links TRBV6-5 to TRBJ2-7; unclear D gene. The ends were cut back, 6 bases at V and 0 bases at J, with 15 bases in the middle. The CDR3 loop spans 15 amino acids. CDR1 MNHEY and CDR2 SVGAGI come from the germline V gene.